Each of the 16 T cell receptor beta chains below was sequenced from the same sample in a study of regulatory T cells in long-lasting Graves disease. Time point: newly diagnosed GD, antithyroid drugs for less than 3 months. Extracted RNA from PBMCs served as the source of the TCR library. Arm-PCR of CDR3 regions and iRepertoire HTBI primers were used to build TCR beta libraries. MiXCR, applied by TCRdb to the multiplex PCR reads, yields one record per CDR3 protein. The data hold fewer than 550,000 distinct CDR3 sequences, with about 17% observed a single time. This sample also belongs to another study, concerning T cells in Graves' hyperthyroidism and ophthalmopathy.

Specimen: peripheral blood mononuclear cells (PBMCs), collected at new diagnosis, from a patient treated with antithyroid drugs. The receptors were sampled from a woman aged 18 to 35 with Graves disease.

This clonotype occurred many times. V and J are TRBV12-3 or TRBV12-4 and TRBJ2-1, with 13 bases lining up with TRBD2. J gave up 0 bases and V 4 bases, and 9 bases lay outside the gene matches. The length of the CDR3 is 19 residues. The CDR3: CASSSLGLAGVSSYNEQFF. The DNA of the CDR3 is TGTGCCAGCAGTTCTCTAGGACTAGCGGGAGTCAGCTCCTACAATGAGCAGTTCTTC.

The rearrangement joins TRBV19 to TRBJ2-4; a possible D gene is TRBD1 (6 bases). The CDR3 is 15 amino acids. Looked up from germline, CDR1 is LNHDA and CDR2 is SQIVND (reference sequence). V was shortened by 3 bases and J by 7 bases, with 16 bases between the two germline ends. The CDR3 DNA is TGTGCCAGTAGTATGGTGAACAGACAGGCGAACATTCAGTACTTC. Amino acid sequence: CASSMVNRQANIQYF.

The V gene is TRBV19, the J gene TRBJ1-4; D not certain. The CDR3 length is 15 residues. Germline V lookup: CDR1 LNHDA, CDR2 SQIVND (reference sequence). V lost 4 bases, J lost 5 bases, and 14 bases lay in between. The CDR3 protein is CASSTVLKMNEKLFF. The CDR3 nucleotides are TGTGCCAGTAGTACAGTCCTGAAGATGAATGAAAAACTGTTTTTT.

The table lists this clonotype with a few counts. This rearrangement joins TRBV28 to TRBJ2-7, with 7 bases aligning to TRBD2. V lost 6 bases to trimming and J lost 5 bases; unmatched junction nucleotides: 16. The CDR3 is 16 amino acids. The germline gives CDR1 MDHEN, CDR2 SYDVKM. The CDR3 here is CASSRWGGSVGNEQYF. DNA for the CDR3: TGTGCCAGCAGCCGATGGGGGGGGTCGGTTGGTAACGAGCAGTACTTC. Variable domain in full (rest from reference TRBV28 and TRBJ2-7): DVKVTQSSRYLVKRTGEKVFLECVQDMDHENMFWYRQDPGLGLRLIYFSYDVKMKEKGDIPEGYSVSREKKERFSLILESASTNQTSMYLCASSRWGGSVGNEQYFGPGTRLTVT.

This clonotype was picked up a small number of times. This chain uses TRBV19 with TRBJ2-2; D is undetermined. Per germline, CDR1 LNHDA and CDR2 SQIVND (reference sequence). The CDR3 covers 13 residues. Trimming left V 7 bases short and J 5 bases short, with 11 bases between. CDR3: CASTQTVTGELFF. CDR3 sequence (DNA): TGTGCCAGTACCCAAACAGTTACCGGGGAGCTGTTTTTT.

This clonotype was counted between two and nine times. The chain carries TRBV10-3 and TRBJ1-1; 10 bases are shared with TRBD1. Trimming at V came to 3 bases and at J to 5 bases, leaving 6 bases not matched to a gene. Germline V gives CDR1 ENHRY, CDR2 SYGVKD. The CDR3 has 15 residues. This chain's CDR3 is CAISDRDRGSTEAFF. In nucleotides, the CDR3 is TGTGCCATCAGTGATAGGGACAGGGGATCGACTGAAGCTTTCTTT.

The V and J genes are TRBV12-3 or TRBV12-4 and TRBJ2-1; 7 positions match TRBD2. The CDR3 is 14 amino acids. Unmatched junction bases numbered 6, after V lost 6 bases and J lost 4 bases. This CDR3 reads CASRERDFYNEQFF. The CDR3, as DNA: TGTGCCAGCAGGGAGCGGGATTTTTACAATGAGCAGTTCTTC.

The rearrangement joins TRBV5-1 to TRBJ1-5; D is uncertain. V lost 4 bases and J 3 bases, leaving 14 bases between the germline ends. This CDR3 comprises 15 residues. In germline, CDR1 is SGHRS, CDR2 YFSETQ. CDR3 protein: CASSTMGQANQPQHF. The CDR3 DNA reads as TGCGCCAGCAGCACCATGGGCCAGGCCAATCAGCCCCAGCATTTT.

A remark on this clonotype: With only one base between it and a far larger clone, this is likely a read error. The J gene is TRBJ2-1, the V gene TRBV20-1, with 11 bases lining up with TRBD2. This CDR3 spans 16 amino acids. The V segment lost 6 bases and the J segment 10 bases; nucleotides outside the gene matches: 17. The germline V gene has CDR1 DFQATT and CDR2 SNEGSKA (reference sequence). The CDR3 sequence is CSAPPPTSGDSYEQFF. The DNA of the CDR3 is TGCAGTGCCCCCCCCCCGACTAGCGGGGACTCCTACGAGCAGTTCTTC.

There are a few counts of this clonotype. CDR3 sequence: CVIKSGVRPEAFF. The CDR3 coding sequence is TGTGTCATTAAATCGGGGGTAAGGCCTGAAGCTTTCTTT. This chain links TRBV30 with TRBJ1-1, with D perhaps TRBD1 (5 bases). The CDR3 spans 13 residues. Looked up from germline, CDR1 is GTSNPN and CDR2 is SVGIG (reference sequence).

This clonotype was recorded at least ten times. The gene calls are TRBV7-3 and TRBJ2-3; 10 bases are a match to TRBD2. Germline V CDR1 and CDR2: SGHTA, FQGTGA. The CDR3 is 16 amino acids. Losses at the gene ends were 2 bases for V and 4 bases for J; bases not matched to a gene: 6. CDR3 in amino acids: CASSLGVAGGADTQYF. For the CDR3, the DNA is TGTGCCAGCAGCTTAGGGGTAGCGGGAGGAGCAGATACGCAGTATTTT.

This clonotype was detected many times. The chain has TRBV7-3 and TRBJ2-2; 12 bases agree with TRBD2. This CDR3 has 16 amino acids. CDR1 SGHTA and CDR2 FQGTGA come from the germline V gene. The V and J ends lost 1 base and 6 bases, in that order; junction bases with no gene match: 3. The DNA for the CDR3 is TGTGCCAGCAGCTTAAGAACTAGCGGGAGGCCCGGGGAGCTGTTTTTT. As protein: CASSLRTSGRPGELFF.

The chain employs TRBV20-1 and TRBJ2-6, with 9 bases that match TRBD1. Germline V gene data show CDR1 as DFQATT and CDR2 as SNEGSKA (reference sequence). V trimming: 2 bases; J trimming: 0 bases; junction bases outside the gene matches: 8. This CDR3 comprises 18 residues. The CDR3 region has the DNA TGCAGTGCTAGAAAATCGGGACAGGGAAGCTCTGGGGCCAACGTCCTGACTTTC. Protein: CSARKSGQGSSGANVLTF.

The genes are TRBV6-5 and TRBJ2-2; 14 bases are a match to TRBD2. The CDR3 loop spans 16 amino acids. Germline values: CDR1 MNHEY, CDR2 SVGAGI. V lost 1 base to trimming and J lost 8 bases; unmatched junction nucleotides: 3. CDR3 DNA: TGTGCCAGCAGTTACTTGACTAGCGGGAGGGTTGGGGAGCTGTTTTTT. Translation gives CASSYLTSGRVGELFF.

This clonotype was recorded at least ten times. This chain connects TRBV29-1 to TRBJ2-3; 12 bases fit TRBD2. The CDR3 spans 14 residues. Losses at the gene ends were 4 bases for V and 10 bases for J; bases not matched to a gene: 9. CDR1 and CDR2 (germline): SQVTM, ANQGSEA. The CDR3 is CSVAHLAGGNAQYF. The CDR3 nucleotides are TGCAGCGTTGCCCACCTAGCGGGAGGGAATGCGCAGTATTTT.

This clonotype was detected a few times. The V and J genes are TRBV7-9 and TRBJ1-4; 7 bases are a match to TRBD1. In germline, CDR1 is SEHNR, CDR2 FQNEAQ (reference sequence). The junction had 8 bases not matched to a gene; V was cut back by 5 bases and J by 8 bases. This CDR3 has 14 amino acids. In DNA form, the CDR3 reads TGTGCCAGCAGCAGAGACAGGGAAAGGGAAAAACTGTTTTTT. Protein: CASSRDREREKLFF.